The next 26 T cell receptor beta chains were all read from a single sample in a study of CD8+CD57+ T cells in acquired aplastic anemia. Template material for TCR beta VDJ and CDR3 profiling consisted of genomic DNA. A single record per CDR3 protein comes from TCRdb applying MiXCR to the reads. The top ten hold roughly 20% of the sample, which has 35,000 to 45,000 distinct CDR3 sequences, around three quarters seen once. The sample was sorted CD4+, CD8+, or CD8+CD57+ T cells (not recorded which) from PBMCs. The receptor source for this set is a human donor in good health, serving as a control.

This rearrangement joins TRBV2 to TRBJ2-7; tentative D call: TRBD2 (6 bases). Germline V gene data show CDR1 as SNHLY and CDR2 as FYNNEI. The V end lost 8 bases, the J end lost 1 base, and 9 bases lay between the germline ends. The CDR3 runs 12 residues. CDR3 residues: CASGGVSYEQYF. For the CDR3, the DNA is TGTGCCAGCGGAGGGGTTTCCTACGAGCAGTACTTC.

The chain has TRBV7-6 and TRBJ1-5; D is unclear. The length of the CDR3 is 13 residues. Trimming stripped 9 bases from V and 3 bases from J, with 12 bases between. Germline assignment: CDR1 SGHVS and CDR2 FNYEAQ. CDR3 bases: TGTGCCAGTACGACCGCTACCAATCAGCCCCAGCATTTT. Its translation is CASTTATNQPQHF.

This clonotype was counted a single time. The V and J genes are TRBV2 and TRBJ2-1; TRBD2 aligns across 11 bases. The CDR3 extends over 16 amino acids. CDR1 and CDR2 from the germline V gene are SNHLY and FYNNEI. Trimming took 5 bases from V and 6 from J; bases not matched to a gene: 9. CDR3 in DNA: TGTGCCAGCAGTTCTTTAGCGGGAGGGCCCCTCAATGAGCAGTTCTTC. Its translation: CASSSLAGGPLNEQFF.

The V call is TRBV11-1, the J call TRBJ2-3; the match to TRBD2 covers 12 bases. This CDR3 comprises 16 residues. V was clipped by 3 bases and J by 3 bases; unmatched bases: 4. Germline V gene sequence: CDR1 SGHAT, CDR2 FQDESV (reference sequence). Here the CDR3 DNA reads TGTGCCAGCAGCTTGACTAGCGGGAGAGGGACAGATACGCAGTATTTT. This gives the protein CASSLTSGRGTDTQYF.

This clonotype has only one observation. The V and J genes are TRBV19 and TRBJ1-2, with D possibly being TRBD1 (5 bases). The CDR3 runs to 14 residues. V lost 6 bases and J lost 8, with 19 bases in between. Looked up from germline, CDR1 is LNHDA and CDR2 is SQIVND (reference sequence). CDR3 protein: CASSQRDPPRGYTF. CDR3 nucleotide sequence: TGTGCCAGTAGCCAACGGGACCCTCCTAGAGGCTACACCTTC.

This clonotype occurred a few times. CDR3 protein: CASSSLQVSNSPLHF. The CDR3, as DNA: TGTGCCAGCAGCTCACTACAGGTGTCAAATTCACCCCTCCACTTT. The chain carries TRBV7-9 and TRBJ1-6, with D possibly TRBD1 on 5 matching bases. Trimming pared 4 bases from V and 7 bases from J, leaving 14 bases between. The CDR3 loop spans 15 amino acids. Per the germline V gene, CDR1 is SEHNR and CDR2 is FQNEAQ (reference sequence).

On this clonotype: At one end the junction does not follow the germline gene, possibly because of a read error. V gene TRBV14 combines with J gene TRBJ2-7, with TRBD1 matching over 7 bases. The CDR3 spans 16 residues. Looked up from germline, CDR1 is SGHDN and CDR2 is FVKESK. The CDR3 nucleotides are TGTGCCAGCGGCCAAGCGTCCGGGACAGACCTCTACGAGCAGTACTTC. Its translation is CASGQASGTDLYEQYF. Using reference TRBV14 and TRBJ2-7 for the parts outside the CDR3, the full variable domain is EAGVTQFPSHSVIEKGQTVTLRCDPISGHDNLYWYRRVMGKEIKFLLHFVKESKQDESGMPNNRFLAERTGGTYSTLKVQPAELEDSGVYFCASGQASGTDLYEQYFGPGTRLTVT.

The chain joins TRBV29-1 to TRBJ2-3, with D possibly matching TRBD2 (6 bases). The CDR3 is made up of 14 amino acids. Per the germline V gene, CDR1 is SQVTM and CDR2 is ANQGSEA. V lost 3 bases and J lost 1, with 11 bases in between. DNA for the CDR3: TGCAGCGTTGAGCGGGGTCGTGGCACAGATACGCAGTATTTT. It translates to CSVERGRGTDTQYF.

V gene TRBV2 combines with J gene TRBJ1-2; no reliable D call. The CDR3 runs to 13 residues. V was cut by 6 bases and J by 2 bases, with 10 bases left in between. The germline CDR1 and CDR2 sequences are SNHLY and FYNNEI. Here the CDR3 reads CASRYRTNYGYTF. The CDR3 nucleotides are TGTGCCAGCAGGTACCGCACAAACTATGGCTACACCTTC.

V is TRBV10-3 and J is TRBJ1-1, with D unclear. V was shortened by 10 bases and J by 1 base, with 16 bases between the two germline ends. This CDR3 is 14 amino acids long. CDR1 and CDR2 (germline): ENHRY, SYGVKD. The CDR3 coding sequence is TGTGCCACCTCGGAAGGCCGCTCGAACACTGAAGCTTTCTTT. Encoded protein: CATSEGRSNTEAFF.

A remark on this clonotype: A read error may account for a junction end that differs from germline. The chain recombines TRBV19 with TRBJ1-2, with a weak D call TRBD1 (5 bases). The CDR3 runs to 13 residues. Germline V gene lookup returns CDR1 LNHDA and CDR2 SQIVND (reference sequence). This chain's CDR3 is CASSQTANYGYTF. As DNA, the CDR3 is TGTGCCAGTAGCCAGACAGCTAACTACGGCTACACCTTC.

This clonotype was counted ten times or more. The chain combines TRBV7-3 with TRBJ2-1; tentative D call: TRBD2 (7 bases). This CDR3 comprises 14 residues. V dropped 0 bases and J dropped 8 bases, with 11 bases sitting between them. CDR1 is SGHTA and CDR2 is FQGTGA in the germline V gene. The CDR3 DNA is TGTGCCAGCAGCTTAACGGGGGGGGCCGATGAGCAGTTCTTC. This gives the protein CASSLTGGADEQFF.

Worth noting for this clonotype: One end of the junction fails to match germline, which may point to a read error. CDR3 loop: CAGSPGDNEIEAFF. CDR3 coding DNA: TGTGCCGGCAGTCCGGGGGATAACGAGATTGAAGCTTTCTTT. The chain carries TRBV5-4 and TRBJ1-1; D is perhaps TRBD1 (5 bases). The germline CDR1 and CDR2 sequences are SGHNT and YYREEE (reference sequence). CDR3 length: 14 amino acids.

This chain connects TRBV7-9 to TRBJ2-7; no definite D call. CDR3 length: 12 residues. Per germline, CDR1 SEHNR and CDR2 FQNEAQ (reference sequence). V lost 7 bases and J lost 2, with 9 bases in between. CDR3 amino acids: CASTYYTYEQYF. In DNA form, the CDR3 reads TGTGCCAGCACATACTACACCTACGAGCAGTACTTC.

This rearrangement joins TRBV10-3 to TRBJ2-1; D uncertain. This CDR3 contains 12 residues. The V end was cut by 3 bases, the J end by 9 bases, with 9 bases between. The V gene's germline CDR1 is ENHRY and CDR2 SYGVKD. CDR3 sequence (DNA): TGTGCCATCAGTGACCCACGTTTTGAGCAGTTCTTC. Its protein is CAISDPRFEQFF.

The V and J genes are TRBV29-1 and TRBJ2-3, with D perhaps TRBD1 (6 bases). This CDR3 has 14 residues. Trimming pared 4 bases from V and 0 bases from J, leaving 11 bases between. CDR1 and CDR2 from the germline V gene are SQVTM and ANQGSEA. CDR3 nucleotide sequence: TGCAGCGTTGGGGGGCAGTCTAGCACAGATACGCAGTATTTT. This codes for CSVGGQSSTDTQYF.

This chain uses TRBV29-1 with TRBJ2-1; unclear D gene. V was cut by 7 bases and J by 3 bases, with 16 bases left in between. The CDR3 spans 14 residues. CDR1 and CDR2 from the germline V gene are SQVTM and ANQGSEA. The CDR3 protein is CSAPAPQRYNEQFF. CDR3 bases: TGCAGCGCCCCGGCCCCACAGCGCTACAATGAGCAGTTCTTC.

This clonotype was seen many times. It may be a read error: a sequence one base away is much more abundant. The chain joins TRBV9 to TRBJ1-2; 9 nucleotides agree with TRBD1. The CDR3 runs to 14 residues. V shed 6 bases, J shed 9 bases, and the junction held 12 bases outside the gene matches. Per the germline V gene, CDR1 is SGDLS and CDR2 is YYNGEE. CDR3 in amino acids: CASTRPGTGISYTF. The CDR3 region has the DNA TGTGCCAGCACCCGGCCCGGGACAGGGATCAGCTACACCTTC.

The CDR3: CASRGAAGEQYF. Written as DNA, the CDR3 is TGTGCCAGCAGGGGCGCAGCGGGGGAGCAGTACTTC. This chain connects TRBV2 to TRBJ2-7; the match to TRBD2 covers 7 bases. Unmatched junction bases numbered 6, after V lost 6 bases and J lost 7 bases. This CDR3 contains 12 residues. The V gene's germline CDR1 is SNHLY and CDR2 FYNNEI.

The chain is built from TRBV11-2 and TRBJ2-5, with D unclear. Deletions cut 3 bases from V and 5 bases from J, with 16 bases between. The CDR3 is 15 amino acids. Germline V gene data show CDR1 as SGHAT and CDR2 as FQNNGV. The DNA of the CDR3 is TGTGCCAGCAGCTTGGTATCAGAGGCTCGGGAGACCCAGTACTTC. Its protein is CASSLVSEARETQYF.

This clonotype has a handful of counts. The V and J genes are TRBV20-1 and TRBJ1-2, with a tentative D call TRBD1 (5 bases). The V end lost 3 bases, the J end lost 6 bases, and 17 bases lay between the germline ends. The CDR3 is made up of 14 amino acids. Germline lookup yields CDR1 DFQATT and CDR2 SNEGSKA (reference sequence). This CDR3 reads CSARLSGDGNGYTF. CDR3 coding DNA: TGCAGTGCTAGGTTATCGGGGGATGGGAATGGCTACACCTTC.

The rearrangement links TRBV7-3 to TRBJ2-7, with TRBD2 identical over 8 bases. V trimming: 5 bases; J trimming: 3 bases; junction bases outside the gene matches: 6. Per the germline V gene, CDR1 is SGHTA and CDR2 is FQGTGA. CDR3 length equals 14 residues. CDR3 loop: CASSLGGGNYEQYF. Here the CDR3 DNA reads TGTGCCAGCAGCCTCGGGGGGGGTAACTACGAGCAGTACTTC.

This clonotype was detected once. The CDR3 region is CASRWAPQETQYF. The CDR3 DNA sequence: TGTGCCAGCCGGTGGGCCCCCCAAGAGACCCAGTACTTC. The V gene is TRBV12-3 or TRBV12-4, the J gene TRBJ2-5, with unresolved D. This CDR3 contains 13 residues. V was shortened by 8 bases and J by 1 base, with 11 bases between the two germline ends.

The chain uses TRBV14 and TRBJ1-1; 7 bases fit TRBD1. Trimming at V came to 3 bases and at J to 2 bases, leaving 3 bases not matched to a gene. CDR1 SGHDN and CDR2 FVKESK come from the germline V gene. This CDR3 has 14 residues. DNA for the CDR3: TGTGCCAGCAGCCAGGGACAGTTCAACACTGAAGCTTTCTTT. This translates into CASSQGQFNTEAFF.

By frequency in the sample, this clonotype is medium-sized. The CDR3 protein is CASSFRTSGGALYNEQFF. CDR3 DNA sequence: TGTGCCAGCAGCTTCCGGACTAGCGGGGGGGCCCTGTACAATGAGCAGTTCTTC. The rearrangement joins TRBV11-3 to TRBJ2-1, with 15 bases that match TRBD2. With 3 bases clipped from V and 4 bases from J, the junction kept 7 bases outside the gene matches. The V gene's germline CDR1 is SGHNT and CDR2 YENEEA. The CDR3 covers 18 residues.

This clonotype was recorded only once. The V call is TRBV5-1, the J call TRBJ1-1; D remains ambiguous. Germline-derived CDR1 and CDR2 are SGHRS and YFSETQ. The V and J ends lost 6 bases and 8 bases respectively, with 11 bases between them. This CDR3 spans 11 amino acids. The CDR3 loop reads CASIGGREAFF. The CDR3 DNA reads as TGCGCCAGCATCGGAGGCAGAGAAGCTTTCTTT. Based on the CDR3 plus reference TRBV5-1 and TRBJ1-1, the full variable domain is KAGVTQTPRYLIKTRGQQVTLSCSPISGHRSVSWYQQTPGQGLQFLFEYFSETQRNKGNFPGRFSGRQFSNSRSEMNVSTLELGDSALYLCASIGGREAFFGQGTRLTVV.